This is a list of T cell receptor beta chains from one sample in a study of T cells after yellow fever vaccination. MiXCR, run by TCRdb on the 5' RACE reads, gives a single entry per CDR3 protein. This sample has about 340,000 distinct CDR3 sequences, with roughly 8.7% found just once. The specimen comprised PBMCs, sampled on the day of the first yellow fever vaccination. The receptors originated from a man younger than 35 who received the YFV17D yellow fever vaccine. CDR3s include the opening cysteine and the closing phenylalanine or tryptophan. The order of the fields is V gene, J gene, clone size, D gene, CDR3 protein, CDR3 DNA. D genes are given only for firm matches. Some rows have no size entry. The others give once, few or many, or a class for an expanded clone.

>TRBV20-1|TRBJ1-6|NA|NA
CSARVLTPPTAPWPYNSPLHF
TGCAGTGCTAGAGTCCTTACTCCCCCGACTGCTCCCTGGCCGTATAATTCACCCCTCCACTTT
>TRBV23-1|TRBJ1-6|NA|NA
CASSQLNGAVNSPLHF
TGCGCCAGCAGTCAACTCAACGGGGCAGTTAATTCACCCCTCCACTTT
>TRBV4-2|TRBJ2-5|NA|TRBD2
CASSQETSGLLETQYF
TGTGCCAGCAGCCAAGAGACTAGCGGGCTTTTAGAGACCCAGTACTTC
>TRBV20-1|TRBJ1-1|few|NA
CSAREGSTGGAEAFF
TGCAGTGCTAGAGAAGGGTCAACGGGAGGGGCTGAAGCTTTCTTT
>TRBV7-9|TRBJ1-6|few|TRBD1
CASSPGQARNNSPLHF
TGTGCCAGCAGCCCAGGACAGGCAAGGAATAATTCACCCCTCCACTTT
>TRBV3-1|TRBJ2-5|NA|TRBD2
CASSSHSGGAAETQYF
TGTGCCAGCAGCTCCCATAGCGGGGGGGCCGCAGAGACCCAGTACTTC
>TRBV4-2|TRBJ2-6|NA|NA
CASSQDGTGTGANVLTF
TGTGCCAGCAGCCAAGATGGGACGGGAACTGGGGCCAACGTCCTGACTTTC
>TRBV7-6|TRBJ2-1|NA|TRBD2
CASSSSGGGSSYNEQFF
TGTGCCAGCAGCTCCAGCGGGGGGGGCAGCTCCTACAATGAGCAGTTCTTC
>TRBV12-3/TRBV12-4|TRBJ2-4|few|TRBD2
CASSQRGGNIQYF
TGTGCCAGCAGTCAACGCGGGGGGAACATTCAGTACTTC
>TRBV28|TRBJ2-1|few|NA
CASTLRGRVKGNEQFF
TGTGCCAGCACCCTCAGGGGCAGGGTTAAGGGCAATGAGCAGTTCTTC
>TRBV5-4|TRBJ1-4|many|TRBD1
CASSSSPLGQGASVDEKLFF
TGTGCCAGCAGCTCCTCCCCTCTGGGACAGGGGGCATCGGTAGATGAAAAACTGTTTTTT
>TRBV7-3|TRBJ2-2|many|TRBD2
CASSSSSGGTGELFF
TGTGCCAGCAGCTCATCGTCGGGGGGCACCGGGGAGCTGTTTTTT
>TRBV4-2|TRBJ1-3|NA|TRBD1
CASSQGPGQPMSGIYF
TGTGCCAGCAGCCAAGGACCGGGACAGCCCATGTCGGGGATATATTTT
>TRBV10-3|TRBJ2-5|few|NA
CAISESTGGSQETQYF
TGTGCCATCAGTGAGTCGACAGGAGGAAGTCAAGAGACCCAGTACTTC
>TRBV2|TRBJ2-3|few|NA
CASNTDTQYF
TGTGCCAGCAACACAGATACGCAGTATTTT
>TRBV4-3|TRBJ2-5|few|TRBD2
CASSTSGTQETQYF
TGCGCCAGCAGTACTAGCGGGACACAAGAGACCCAGTACTTC
>TRBV29-1|TRBJ2-3|few|TRBD2
CSVAGTSGGSTDTQYF
TGCAGCGTTGCCGGGACTAGCGGGGGAAGCACAGATACGCAGTATTTT
>TRBV4-3|TRBJ2-2|NA|TRBD2
CASSRTSGEAGELFF
TGCGCCAGCAGCCGGACTAGCGGGGAGGCCGGGGAGCTGTTTTTT
>TRBV11-1|TRBJ2-1|many|TRBD1
CASSVSGGPYNEQFF
TGTGCCAGCAGCGTTTCAGGGGGTCCCTACAATGAGCAGTTCTTC
>TRBV11-2|TRBJ2-5|many|TRBD2
CASSLAGAETQYF
TGTGCCAGCAGTTTAGCGGGGGCGGAGACCCAGTACTTC
>TRBV12-3/TRBV12-4|TRBJ1-4|NA|NA
CASSLQVPTEKLFF
TGTGCCAGCAGTCTACAGGTCCCGACTGAAAAACTGTTTTTT
>TRBV5-4|TRBJ2-5|NA|TRBD1
CASGEKGGGKTQYF
TGTGCCAGCGGCGAAAAAGGGGGCGGAAAGACCCAGTACTTC
>TRBV5-1|TRBJ2-1|few|TRBD2
CASSLLAAQYNEQFF
TGCGCCAGCAGCTTGCTAGCGGCTCAATACAATGAGCAGTTCTTC
>TRBV7-2|TRBJ2-3|many|TRBD2
CASSVQRGAGDTQYF
TGTGCCAGCAGCGTACAGCGGGGGGCGGGAGATACGCAGTATTTT
>TRBV7-2|TRBJ1-2|NA|NA
CASSLAPPGAGDYTF
TGTGCCAGCAGCTTAGCCCCCCCGGGAGCCGGTGACTACACCTTC
>TRBV5-1|TRBJ2-1|few|TRBD2
CASSLTGTSGGDEQFF
TGCGCCAGCAGCTTGACCGGGACTAGCGGGGGGGATGAGCAGTTCTTC
>TRBV12-3/TRBV12-4|TRBJ2-5|few|NA
CASSFIRGQETQYF
TGTGCCAGCAGTTTCATCAGGGGCCAAGAGACCCAGTACTTC